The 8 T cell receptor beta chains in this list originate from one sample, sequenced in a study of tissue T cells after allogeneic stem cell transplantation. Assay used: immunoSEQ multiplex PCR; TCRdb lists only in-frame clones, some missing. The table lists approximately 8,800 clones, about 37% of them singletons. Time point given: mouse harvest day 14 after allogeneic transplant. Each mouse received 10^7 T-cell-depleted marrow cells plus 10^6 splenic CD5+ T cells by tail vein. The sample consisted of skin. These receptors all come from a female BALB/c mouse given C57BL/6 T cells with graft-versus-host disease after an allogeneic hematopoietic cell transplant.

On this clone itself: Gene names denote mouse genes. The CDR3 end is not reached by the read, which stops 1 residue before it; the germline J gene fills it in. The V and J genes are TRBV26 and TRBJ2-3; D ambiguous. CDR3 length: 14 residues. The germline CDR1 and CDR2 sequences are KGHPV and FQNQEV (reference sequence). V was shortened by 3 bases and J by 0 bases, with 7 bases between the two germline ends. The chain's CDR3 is CASSLSPSAETLYF. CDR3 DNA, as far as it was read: TGTGCCAGCAGTCTCTCACCTAGTGCAGAAACGCTGTAT.

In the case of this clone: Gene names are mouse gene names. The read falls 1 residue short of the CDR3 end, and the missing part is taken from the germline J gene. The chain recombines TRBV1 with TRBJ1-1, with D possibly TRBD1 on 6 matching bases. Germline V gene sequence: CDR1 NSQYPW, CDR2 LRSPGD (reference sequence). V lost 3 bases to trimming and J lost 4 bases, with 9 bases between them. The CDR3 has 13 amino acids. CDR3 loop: CTCSAGGGTEVFF. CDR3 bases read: TGCACCTGCAGTGCTGGGGGCGGCACAGAAGTCTTC.

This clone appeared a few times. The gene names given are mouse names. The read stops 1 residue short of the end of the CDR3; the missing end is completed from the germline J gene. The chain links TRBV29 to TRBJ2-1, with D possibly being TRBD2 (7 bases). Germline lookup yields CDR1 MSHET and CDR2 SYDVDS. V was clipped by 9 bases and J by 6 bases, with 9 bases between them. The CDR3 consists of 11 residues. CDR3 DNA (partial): TGTGCTAGAGGGGGGGTTGCTGAGCAGTTC. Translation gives CARGGVAEQF. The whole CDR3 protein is CARGGVAEQFF. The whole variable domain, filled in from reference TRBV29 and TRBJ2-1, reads DMKVTQMPRYLIKRMGENVLLECGQDMSHETMYWYRQDPGLGLQLIYISYDVDSNSEGDIPKGYRVSRKKREHFSLILDSAKTNQTSVYFCARGGVAEQFFGPGTRLTVL.

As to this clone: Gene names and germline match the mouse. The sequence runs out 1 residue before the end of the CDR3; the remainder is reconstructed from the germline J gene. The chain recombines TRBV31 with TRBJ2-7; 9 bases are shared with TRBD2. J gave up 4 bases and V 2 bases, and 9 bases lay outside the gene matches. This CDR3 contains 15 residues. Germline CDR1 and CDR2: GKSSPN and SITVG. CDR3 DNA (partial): TGTGCCTGGAGTTTCACCGGGACTGGGTTATATGAACAGTAC. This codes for CAWSFTGTGLYEQY. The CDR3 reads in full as CAWSFTGTGLYEQYF.

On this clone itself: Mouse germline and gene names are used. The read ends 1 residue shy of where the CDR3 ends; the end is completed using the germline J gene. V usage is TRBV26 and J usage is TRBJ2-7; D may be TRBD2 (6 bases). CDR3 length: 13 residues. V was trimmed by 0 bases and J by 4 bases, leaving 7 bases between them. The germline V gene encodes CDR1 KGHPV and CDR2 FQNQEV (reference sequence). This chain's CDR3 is CASSLSGGYEQYF. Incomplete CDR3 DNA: TGTGCCAGCAGTCTGTCTGGGGGATATGAACAGTAC.

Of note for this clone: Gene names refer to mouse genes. CDR3 in amino acids: CASSLQGYSDYTF. Partial CDR3 DNA: TGTGCCAGCAGTCTCCAGGGGTACTCCGACTACACC. The chain is built from TRBV26 and TRBJ1-2; D is perhaps TRBD1 (6 bases). The read ends 1 residue early relative to the CDR3; the germline J gene fills the gap. CDR3 length equals 13 residues. The germline CDR1 and CDR2 sequences are KGHPV and FQNQEV (reference sequence). V gave up 3 bases and J gave up 3 bases, with 8 bases separating them.

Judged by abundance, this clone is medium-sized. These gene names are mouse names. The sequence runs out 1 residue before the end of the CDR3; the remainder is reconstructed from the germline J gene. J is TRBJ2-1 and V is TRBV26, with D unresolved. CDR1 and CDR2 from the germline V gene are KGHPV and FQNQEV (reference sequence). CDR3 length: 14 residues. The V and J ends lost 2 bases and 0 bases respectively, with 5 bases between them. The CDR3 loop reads CASSLEINYAEQFF. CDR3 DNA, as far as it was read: TGTGCCAGCAGTCTGGAGATTAACTATGCTGAGCAGTTC. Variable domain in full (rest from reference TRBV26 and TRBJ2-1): NSKVIQTPRYLVKGQGQKAKMRCIPEKGHPVVFWYQQNKNNEFKFLINFQNQEVLQQIDMTEKRFSAECPSNSPCSLEIQSSEAGDSALYLCASSLEINYAEQFFGPGTRLTVL.

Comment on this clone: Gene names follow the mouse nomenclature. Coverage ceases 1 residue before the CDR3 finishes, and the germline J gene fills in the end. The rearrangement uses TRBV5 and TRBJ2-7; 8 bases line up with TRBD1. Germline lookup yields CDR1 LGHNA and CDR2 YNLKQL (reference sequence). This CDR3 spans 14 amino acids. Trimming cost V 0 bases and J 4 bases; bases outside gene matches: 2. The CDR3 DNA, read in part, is TGTGCCAGCAGCCAAGAGCAGGGGGCTTATGAACAGTAC. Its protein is CASSQEQGAYEQY. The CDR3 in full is CASSQEQGAYEQYF.